Shown below are 25 T cell receptor beta chains from a single sample sequenced in a study of CD8 T cells in Susac syndrome. The authors reverse transcribed about 0.5 to 1 ug RNA with random hexamers. TCRdb recomputed calls from the immunoSEQ multiplex PCR reads with MiXCR, one row per CDR3 protein. The data hold just under 150,000 distinct CDR3 sequences, with 94% observed a single time. Input material: CD4+ T cells from PBMCs. The receptors here all came from a human donor in good health.

The V and J genes are TRBV11-2 and TRBJ2-7, with TRBD1 matching 9 bases. The V segment lost 1 base and the J segment 5 bases; nucleotides outside the gene matches: 6. This CDR3 contains 15 residues. The germline CDR1 and CDR2 sequences are SGHAT and FQNNGV. This chain's CDR3 is CASSLVYRGRNEQYF. The DNA of the CDR3 is TGTGCCAGCAGCTTAGTATACAGGGGGCGGAACGAGCAGTACTTC.

V is TRBV2 and J is TRBJ2-1; 9 bases line up with TRBD2. Germline CDR1 reads SNHLY; CDR2 reads FYNNEI. The CDR3 is made up of 16 amino acids. J was trimmed by 4 bases and V by 0 bases; bases with no gene match: 4. The DNA for the CDR3 is TGTGCCAGCAGTGAAGCACTAGCGGGCCTATACAATGAGCAGTTCTTC. The encoded protein is CASSEALAGLYNEQFF.

V gene TRBV20-1 combines with J gene TRBJ2-5; D perhaps matches TRBD1 (5 bases). CDR1 and CDR2 from the germline V gene are DFQATT and SNEGSKA (reference sequence). The CDR3 is 12 residues long. The V end was cut by 5 bases, the J end by 1 base, with 8 bases between. CDR3 in DNA: TGCAGTGCTCGGCAGGGCCAAGAGACCCAGTACTTC. Protein sequence: CSARQGQETQYF.

As for this clonotype: The DNA is omitted, as the CDR3 cannot be located on it reliably, and the CDR3 follows TCRdb's listing. The rearrangement uses TRBV27 and TRBJ2-1; the listed D gene, TRBD1, was not tested against the DNA. The germline V gene encodes CDR1 MNHEY and CDR2 SMNVEV (reference sequence). The CDR3 adds up to 15 amino acids, both ends counted. The CDR3 protein is CASSSSGHYSNEQFF.

J is TRBJ2-2 and V is TRBV6-1; TRBD2 matches at 13 bases. V shed 6 bases and J 0 bases; nucleotides not matched to a gene: 4. The CDR3 runs to 17 residues. Germline V gives CDR1 MNHNS, CDR2 SASEGT. For the CDR3, the DNA is TGTGCCAGCAGACGAGGGACTAGCGGGGCGAACACCGGGGAGCTGTTTTTT. It translates to CASRRGTSGANTGELFF.

The rearrangement joins TRBV30 to TRBJ2-5; 10 bases align to TRBD2. The CDR3 contains 14 residues. Trimming at V came to 2 bases and at J to 6 bases, leaving 6 bases not matched to a gene. Per germline, CDR1 GTSNPN and CDR2 SVGIG (reference sequence). CDR3 loop: CAWSRASGRKTQYF. In nucleotides, the CDR3 is TGTGCCTGGAGTAGGGCTAGCGGGAGAAAGACCCAGTACTTC. Variable domain in full (rest from reference TRBV30 and TRBJ2-5): SQTIHQWPATLVQPVGSPLSLECTVEGTSNPNLYWYRQAAGRGLQLLFYSVGIGQISSEVPQNLSASRPQDRQFILSSKKLLLSDSGFYLCAWSRASGRKTQYFGPGTRLLVL.

This chain uses TRBV20-1 with TRBJ1-2; TRBD1 agrees at 7 bases. This CDR3 contains 14 residues. With V trimmed by 3 bases and J by 4 bases, 8 bases remained unmatched. Germline V gene data show CDR1 as DFQATT and CDR2 as SNEGSKA (reference sequence). The CDR3 nucleotides are TGCAGTGCTAGTTCACCGGACAGGCTCTATGGCTACACCTTC. Translation: CSASSPDRLYGYTF.

The chain uses TRBV5-1 and TRBJ2-5, with TRBD2 matching over 8 bases. CDR1 is SGHRS and CDR2 is YFSETQ in the germline V gene. The CDR3 sequence is 13 residues long. J was trimmed by 3 bases and V by 2 bases; bases with no gene match: 0. CDR3 DNA sequence: TGCGCCAGCAGCTTACTAGCGGAAGAGACCCAGTACTTC. Translation: CASSLLAEETQYF.

The chain carries TRBV5-4 and TRBJ1-1; D remains unclear. CDR3 length: 15 amino acids. V shed 0 bases and J shed 4 bases, with 13 bases lying between them. CDR1 is SGHNT, CDR2 YYREEE, per germline (reference sequence). CDR3 sequence (DNA): TGTGCCAGCAGCTTGGCCGGAGCTTTCGGCACTGAAGCTTTCTTT. This translates into CASSLAGAFGTEAFF.

The rearrangement links TRBV20-1 to TRBJ2-3; weak D call: TRBD2 (5 bases). The CDR3 covers 13 residues. Germline V gene sequence: CDR1 DFQATT, CDR2 SNEGSKA (reference sequence). V shed 3 bases and J shed 3 bases, with 10 bases lying between them. CDR3 region: CSARISGTDTQYF. In DNA, the CDR3 is TGCAGTGCTAGGATATCGGGGACAGATACGCAGTATTTT.

The chain employs TRBV7-9 and TRBJ2-1; 11 bases align to TRBD2. The ends lost 2 bases at V and 7 bases at J; junction bases unmatched: 13. Germline V gene sequence: CDR1 SEHNR, CDR2 FQNEAQ (reference sequence). The CDR3 is made up of 18 amino acids. Here the CDR3 reads CASSLSPLAGGSGNEQFF. The CDR3, as DNA: TGTGCCAGCAGCTTATCCCCATTAGCGGGAGGGTCGGGGAATGAGCAGTTCTTC.

The genes are TRBV2 and TRBJ2-4; 9 bases map to TRBD2. Germline lookup yields CDR1 SNHLY and CDR2 FYNNEI. The CDR3 totals 15 residues. The V and J ends lost 5 bases and 7 bases, in that order; junction bases with no gene match: 9. The CDR3 loop is CASSRISGRVNIQYF. CDR3 nucleotides: TGTGCCAGCAGTAGAATTAGCGGGAGAGTGAACATTCAGTACTTC.

Here the CDR3 DNA reads TGTGCCAGCAGTTTAGGACGGGCCTATGGCTACACCTTC. This sequence encodes CASSLGRAYGYTF. The chain is built from TRBV5-6 and TRBJ1-2; D not certain. The V end was cut by 5 bases, the J end by 4 bases, with 12 bases between. Germline values: CDR1 SGHDT, CDR2 YYEEEE. This CDR3 spans 13 amino acids.

The rearrangement joins TRBV3-1 to TRBJ1-2; weak D call: TRBD1 (5 bases). Per germline, CDR1 LGHDT and CDR2 YNNKEL (reference sequence). V shed 1 base and J shed 4 bases, with 16 bases lying between them. The length of the CDR3 is 16 residues. The CDR3 is CASSQVPAGLGYGYTF. CDR3 nucleotide sequence: TGTGCCAGCAGCCAAGTCCCCGCGGGGCTGGGCTATGGCTACACCTTC.

This clonotype was picked up one time. This rearrangement joins TRBV19 to TRBJ2-1, with a tentative D call TRBD1 (6 bases). Germline CDR1 and CDR2: LNHDA and SQIVND (reference sequence). This CDR3 is built from 13 residues. The germline V and J ends were trimmed by 4 bases and 9 bases, with 13 bases remaining between them. CDR3 nucleotides: TGTGCCAGTAGTACAAACAGGGTCGGTGAGCAGTTCTTC. This codes for CASSTNRVGEQFF.

J is TRBJ1-5 and V is TRBV6-5, with 9 bases matching TRBD1. Trimming took 4 bases from V and 1 from J; bases not matched to a gene: 14. Per the germline V gene, CDR1 is MNHEY and CDR2 is SVGAGI. This CDR3 is 19 amino acids long. The CDR3 loop reads CASSSPFGTGWNSNQPQHF. The CDR3 coding sequence is TGTGCCAGCAGTTCCCCGTTCGGGACAGGGTGGAACAGCAATCAGCCCCAGCATTTT.

V and J are TRBV5-1 and TRBJ2-1; 12 nucleotides align to TRBD2. Germline trimming cut 0 bases from V and 6 bases from J; bases unmatched to any gene: 4. CDR3 length: 16 residues. Germline V gene lookup returns CDR1 SGHRS and CDR2 YFSETQ. This CDR3 reads CASSLVTSGGSNEQFF. In DNA form, the CDR3 reads TGCGCCAGCAGCTTGGTAACTAGCGGGGGGTCCAATGAGCAGTTCTTC. The full variable domain, its missing parts supplied by reference TRBV5-1 and TRBJ2-1, is KAGVTQTPRYLIKTRGQQVTLSCSPISGHRSVSWYQQTPGQGLQFLFEYFSETQRNKGNFPGRFSGRQFSNSRSEMNVSTLELGDSALYLCASSLVTSGGSNEQFFGPGTRLTVL.

This clonotype was seen just once. This chain uses TRBV30 with TRBJ2-5, with 7 positions matching TRBD1. The germline V gene has CDR1 GTSNPN and CDR2 SVGIG (reference sequence). With 4 bases clipped from V and 4 bases from J, the junction kept 0 bases outside the gene matches. This CDR3 has 11 residues. CDR3 in amino acids: CAWTGGETQYF. The CDR3 DNA sequence: TGTGCCTGGACAGGGGGAGAGACCCAGTACTTC.

The chain has TRBV12-3 or TRBV12-4 and TRBJ2-2; the D gene is possibly TRBD2 (6 bases). V gave up 1 base and J gave up 6 bases, with 12 bases separating them. The CDR3 runs 15 residues. The CDR3 sequence: CASSLGGAVAGELFF. The CDR3 nucleotides are TGTGCCAGCAGTTTAGGCGGGGCGGTCGCCGGGGAGCTGTTTTTT.

This clonotype came up a few times. The chain joins TRBV29-1 to TRBJ2-7; D is tentatively TRBD1 or TRBD2 (5 bases each). Trimming cost V 5 bases and J 2 bases, with 10 bases left between them. The CDR3 has 12 amino acids. Germline CDR1 SQVTM, CDR2 ANQGSEA. CDR3 sequence (DNA): TGCAGCGTTTTAGAGGGACCCTACGAGCAGTACTTC. This sequence encodes CSVLEGPYEQYF.

The chain uses TRBV6-1 and TRBJ1-4, with D unresolved. The CDR3 is made up of 13 amino acids. Looked up from germline, CDR1 is MNHNS and CDR2 is SASEGT. The V and J ends lost 2 bases and 8 bases respectively, with 9 bases between them. The CDR3 coding sequence is TGTGCCAGCAGTGAATATTCTGCCGAAAAACTGTTTTTT. Translated, it gives CASSEYSAEKLFF.

This chain connects TRBV9 to TRBJ2-7, with 13 bases fitting TRBD2. Trimming at V came to 4 bases and at J to 1 base, leaving 5 bases not matched to a gene. In germline, CDR1 is SGDLS, CDR2 YYNGEE. The CDR3 sequence is 16 residues long. The CDR3 nucleotides are TGTGCCAGCAGCTCTGGGACTAGCGGGAAGTCCTACGAGCAGTACTTC. As protein: CASSSGTSGKSYEQYF.

The chain has TRBV7-8 and TRBJ2-7; 13 bases are a match to TRBD2. Per the germline V gene, CDR1 is SGHVS and CDR2 is FQNEAQ. This CDR3 comprises 17 residues. The J segment lost 2 bases and the V segment lost 1 base, leaving 5 bases of the junction unmatched. DNA for the CDR3: TGTGCCAGCAGCTTAGGGGGACTAGCGGGGCCACCCTACGAGCAGTACTTC. Protein: CASSLGGLAGPPYEQYF.

The chain carries TRBV9 and TRBJ2-7; the match to TRBD2 covers 12 bases. V gave up 0 bases and J gave up 7 bases; unmatched junction bases: 5. This CDR3 is 15 amino acids long. Germline V lookup: CDR1 SGDLS, CDR2 YYNGEE. The DNA for the CDR3 is TGTGCCAGCAGCGTAGGACTAGCGGGAGTCGGGGAGCAGTACTTC. It codes for CASSVGLAGVGEQYF.

This clonotype has a handful of counts. The V gene is TRBV20-1, the J gene TRBJ2-7; 10 positions agree with TRBD2. Per the germline V gene, CDR1 is DFQATT and CDR2 is SNEGSKA (reference sequence). The ends lost 6 bases at V and 1 base at J; junction bases unmatched: 3. The CDR3 length is 13 residues. The CDR3 coding sequence is TGCAGTGCCGAACTAGCGGGGTCCTACGAGCAGTACTTC. Protein sequence: CSAELAGSYEQYF.